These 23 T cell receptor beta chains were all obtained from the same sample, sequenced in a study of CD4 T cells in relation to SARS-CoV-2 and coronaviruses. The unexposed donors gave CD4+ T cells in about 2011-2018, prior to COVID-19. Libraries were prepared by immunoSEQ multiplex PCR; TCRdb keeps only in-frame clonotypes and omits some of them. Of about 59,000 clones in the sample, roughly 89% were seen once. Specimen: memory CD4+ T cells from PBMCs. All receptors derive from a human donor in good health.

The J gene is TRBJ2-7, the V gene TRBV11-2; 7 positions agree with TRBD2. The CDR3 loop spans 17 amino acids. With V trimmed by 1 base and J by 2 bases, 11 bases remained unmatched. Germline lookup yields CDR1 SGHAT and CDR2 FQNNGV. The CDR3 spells CASSLGGASGRPYEQYF. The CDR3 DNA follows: TGTGCCAGCAGCTTAGGCGGAGCTAGCGGACGCCCCTACGAGCAGTACTTC. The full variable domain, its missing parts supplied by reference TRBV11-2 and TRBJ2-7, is EAGVAQSPRYKIIEKRQSVAFWCNPISGHATLYWYQQILGQGPKLLIQFQNNGVVDDSQLPKDRFSAERLKGVDSTLKIQPAKLEDSAVYLCASSLGGASGRPYEQYFGPGTRLTVT.

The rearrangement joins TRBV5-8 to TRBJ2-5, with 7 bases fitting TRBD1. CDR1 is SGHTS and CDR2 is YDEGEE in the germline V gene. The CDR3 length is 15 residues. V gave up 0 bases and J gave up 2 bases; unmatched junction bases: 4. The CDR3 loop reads CASSLGTGTQETQYF. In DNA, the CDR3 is TGTGCCAGCAGCTTGGGGACAGGAACTCAAGAGACCCAGTACTTC. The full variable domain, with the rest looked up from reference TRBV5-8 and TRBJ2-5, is EAGVTQSPTHLIKTRGQQATLRCSPISGHTSVYWYQQALGLGLQFLLWYDEGEERNRGNFPPRFSGRQFPNYSSELNVNALELEDSALYLCASSLGTGTQETQYFGPGTRLLVL.

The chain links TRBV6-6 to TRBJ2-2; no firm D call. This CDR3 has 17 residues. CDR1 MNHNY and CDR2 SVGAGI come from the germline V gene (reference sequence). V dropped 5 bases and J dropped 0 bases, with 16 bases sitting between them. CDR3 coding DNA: TGTGCCAGCAGTCCCCTCAGATCAGGTCCGAACACCGGGGAGCTGTTTTTT. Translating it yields CASSPLRSGPNTGELFF.

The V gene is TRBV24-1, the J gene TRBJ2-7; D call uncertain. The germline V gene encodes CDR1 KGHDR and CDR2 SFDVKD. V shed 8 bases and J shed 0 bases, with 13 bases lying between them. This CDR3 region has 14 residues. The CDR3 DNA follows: TGTGCCACCATTAAGGCCCTAATCTCCTACGAGCAGTACTTC. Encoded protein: CATIKALISYEQYF.

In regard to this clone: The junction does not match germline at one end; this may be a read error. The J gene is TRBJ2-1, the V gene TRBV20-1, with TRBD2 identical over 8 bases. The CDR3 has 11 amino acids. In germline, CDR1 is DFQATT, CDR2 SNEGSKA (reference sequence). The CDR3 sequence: CSARDTGRGVF. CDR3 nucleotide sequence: TGCAGTGCTAGAGATACCGGGAGGGGGGTCTTC.

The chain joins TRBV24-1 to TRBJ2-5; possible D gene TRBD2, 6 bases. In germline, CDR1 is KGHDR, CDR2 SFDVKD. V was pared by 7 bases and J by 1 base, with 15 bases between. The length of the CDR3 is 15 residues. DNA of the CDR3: TGTGCCACCAGCTCCCCCGGGGAGGTCCAAGAGACCCAGTACTTC. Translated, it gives CATSSPGEVQETQYF.

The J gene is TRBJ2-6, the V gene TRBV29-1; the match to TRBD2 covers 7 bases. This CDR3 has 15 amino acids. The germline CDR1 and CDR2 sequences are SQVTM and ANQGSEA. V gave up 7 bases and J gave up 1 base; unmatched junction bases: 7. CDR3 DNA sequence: TGCAGCGCCCGGGGAGGGGCGTCTGGGGCCAACGTCCTGACTTTC. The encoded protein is CSARGGASGANVLTF. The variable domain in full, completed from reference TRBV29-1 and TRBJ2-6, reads SAVISQKPSRDICQRGTSLTIQCQVDSQVTMMFWYRQQPGQSLTLIATANQGSEATYESGFVIDKFPISRPNLTFSTLTVSNMSPEDSSIYLCSARGGASGANVLTFGAGSRLTVL.

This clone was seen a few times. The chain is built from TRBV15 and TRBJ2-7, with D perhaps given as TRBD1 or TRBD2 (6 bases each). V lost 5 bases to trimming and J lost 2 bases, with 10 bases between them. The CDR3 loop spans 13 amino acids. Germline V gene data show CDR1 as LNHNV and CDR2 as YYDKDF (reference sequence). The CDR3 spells CATSQRGAYEQYF. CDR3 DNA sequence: TGTGCCACCAGCCAAAGGGGGGCCTACGAGCAGTACTTC.

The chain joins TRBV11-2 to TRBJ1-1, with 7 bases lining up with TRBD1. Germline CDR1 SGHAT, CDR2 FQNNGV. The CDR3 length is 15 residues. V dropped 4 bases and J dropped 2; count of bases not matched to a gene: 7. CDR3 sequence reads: CASSSNRQGNTEAFF. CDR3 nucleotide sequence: TGTGCCAGCAGCTCCAACAGACAGGGTAACACTGAAGCTTTCTTT.

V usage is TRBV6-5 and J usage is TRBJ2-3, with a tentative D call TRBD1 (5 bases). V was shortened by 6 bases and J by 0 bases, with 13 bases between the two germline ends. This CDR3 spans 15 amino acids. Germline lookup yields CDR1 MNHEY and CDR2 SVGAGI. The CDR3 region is CASSADSASTDTQYF. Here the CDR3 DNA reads TGTGCCAGCAGCGCCGACAGCGCTAGCACAGATACGCAGTATTTT.

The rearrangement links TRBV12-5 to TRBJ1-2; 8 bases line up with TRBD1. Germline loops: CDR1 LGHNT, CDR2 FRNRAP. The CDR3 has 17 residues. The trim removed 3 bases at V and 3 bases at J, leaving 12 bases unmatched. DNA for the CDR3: TGTGCTAGTGGTTTTACGACAGGGGCGAGTGATCACTATGGCTACACCTTC. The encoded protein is CASGFTTGASDHYGYTF.

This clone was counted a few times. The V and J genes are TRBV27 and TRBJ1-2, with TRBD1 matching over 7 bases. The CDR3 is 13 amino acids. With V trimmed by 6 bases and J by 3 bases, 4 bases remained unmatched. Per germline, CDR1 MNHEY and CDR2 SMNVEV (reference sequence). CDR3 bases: TGTGCCAGCAGCTACGACAGGGACTATGGCTACACCTTC. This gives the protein CASSYDRDYGYTF.

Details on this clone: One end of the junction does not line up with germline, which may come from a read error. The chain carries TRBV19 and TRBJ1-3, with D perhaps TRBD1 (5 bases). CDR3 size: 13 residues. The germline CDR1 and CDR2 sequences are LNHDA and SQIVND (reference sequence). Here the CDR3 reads CASGGTSRNTIYF. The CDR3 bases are TGTGCCAGTGGGGGGACCTCTAGAAACACCATATATTTT.

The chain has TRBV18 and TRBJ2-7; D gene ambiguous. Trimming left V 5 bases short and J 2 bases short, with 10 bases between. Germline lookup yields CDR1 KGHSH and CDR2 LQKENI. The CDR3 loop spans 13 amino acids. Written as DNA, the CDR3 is TGTGCCAGCTCAGAGCAGGCTACCTACGAGCAGTACTTC. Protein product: CASSEQATYEQYF.

CDR3 residues: CASSTPDSPYEQYF. CDR3 DNA sequence: TGTGCCAGCAGCACTCCGGACAGCCCCTACGAGCAGTACTTC. V is TRBV7-9 and J is TRBJ2-7; TRBD1 is a possible D gene (6 bases). Germline values: CDR1 SEHNR, CDR2 FQNEAQ (reference sequence). With 5 bases removed from V and 2 bases from J, the gap between germline ends came to 13 bases. This CDR3 has 14 residues.

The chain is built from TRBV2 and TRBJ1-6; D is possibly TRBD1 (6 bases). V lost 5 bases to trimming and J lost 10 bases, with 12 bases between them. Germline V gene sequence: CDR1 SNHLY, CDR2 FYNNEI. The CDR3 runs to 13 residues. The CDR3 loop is CASSKGGNSPLHF. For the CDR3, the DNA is TGTGCCAGCAGTAAGGGGGGTAACTCACCCCTCCACTTT.

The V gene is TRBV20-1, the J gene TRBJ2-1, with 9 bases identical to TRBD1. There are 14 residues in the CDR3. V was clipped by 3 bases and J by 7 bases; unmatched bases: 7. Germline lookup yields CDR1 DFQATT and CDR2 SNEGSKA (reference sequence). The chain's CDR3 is CSASGGQGVNEQFF. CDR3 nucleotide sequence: TGCAGTGCTAGTGGGGGACAGGGTGTAAATGAGCAGTTCTTC.

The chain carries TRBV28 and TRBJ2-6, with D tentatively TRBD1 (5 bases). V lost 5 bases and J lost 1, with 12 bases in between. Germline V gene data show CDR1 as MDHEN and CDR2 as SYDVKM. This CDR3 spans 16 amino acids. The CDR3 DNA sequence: TGTGCCAGCAGTGTCCCAGGGTTGTCTGGGGCCAACGTCCTGACTTTC. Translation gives CASSVPGLSGANVLTF.

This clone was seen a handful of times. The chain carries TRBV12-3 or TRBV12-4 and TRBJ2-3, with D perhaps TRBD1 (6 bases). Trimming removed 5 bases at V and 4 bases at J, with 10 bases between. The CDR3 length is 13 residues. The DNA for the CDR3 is TGTGCCAGCAGTAGGACAGTGGCAGATACGCAGTATTTT. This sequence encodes CASSRTVADTQYF.

CDR3 DNA sequence: TGCAGCGTTGTTGGAGATAAGAACACTGAAGCTTTCTTT. Protein product: CSVVGDKNTEAFF. V is TRBV29-1 and J is TRBJ1-1; D remains ambiguous. This CDR3 region has 13 residues. The V end lost 4 bases, the J end lost 1 base, and 10 bases lay between the germline ends. CDR1 is SQVTM and CDR2 is ANQGSEA in the germline V gene.

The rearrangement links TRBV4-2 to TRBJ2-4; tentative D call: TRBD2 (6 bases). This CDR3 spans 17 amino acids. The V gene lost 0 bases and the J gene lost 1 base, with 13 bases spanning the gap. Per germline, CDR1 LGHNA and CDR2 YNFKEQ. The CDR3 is CASSQDTGSSAKNIQYF. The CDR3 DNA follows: TGTGCCAGCAGCCAAGATACCGGGAGCTCGGCCAAAAACATTCAGTACTTC.

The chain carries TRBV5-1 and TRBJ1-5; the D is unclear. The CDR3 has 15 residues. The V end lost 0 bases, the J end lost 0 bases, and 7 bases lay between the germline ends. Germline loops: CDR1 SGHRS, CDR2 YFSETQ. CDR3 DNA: TGCGCCAGCAGCTTGGAGAACGGTAGCAATCAGCCCCAGCATTTT. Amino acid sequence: CASSLENGSNQPQHF.

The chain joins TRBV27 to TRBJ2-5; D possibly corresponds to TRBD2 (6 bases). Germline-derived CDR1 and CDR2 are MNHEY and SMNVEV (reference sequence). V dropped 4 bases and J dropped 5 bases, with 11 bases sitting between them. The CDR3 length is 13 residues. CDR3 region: CASSSARGETQYF. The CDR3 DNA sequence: TGTGCCAGCAGTTCCGCCCGGGGGGAGACCCAGTACTTC.